The 14 T cell receptor beta chains in this list originate from one sample, sequenced in a study of cytomegalovirus exposure and HLA in healthy donors. The study ran its PCR with 60 Vbeta and 13 Jbeta primers. The repertoire was sequenced with immunoSEQ multiplex PCR; TCRdb's copy has only in-frame clones and lacks some. The sample holds over 120,000 clones, around two thirds seen once. Sequencing was done on a sample of PBMCs. These receptors originate from a woman aged 55-69 years in good health and CMV-seropositive.

There are a few counts of this clone. This chain links TRBV28 with TRBJ1-5; 7 bases fit TRBD1. Trimming at V came to 2 bases and at J to 5 bases, leaving 6 bases not matched to a gene. This CDR3 has 15 amino acids. In germline, CDR1 is MDHEN, CDR2 SYDVKM. DNA for the CDR3: TGTGCCAGCAGTTTAGACAGGGACCAACATCAGCCCCAGCATTTT. Residues: CASSLDRDQHQPQHF.

V gene TRBV5-1 combines with J gene TRBJ1-2; 7 bases align to TRBD1. The CDR3 is 14 residues long. The V and J ends lost 1 base and 8 bases, in that order; junction bases with no gene match: 8. Per germline, CDR1 SGHRS and CDR2 YFSETQ. CDR3 in DNA: TGCGCCAGCAGCTTGACCTATGACAGGGACGGCTACACCTTC. Protein product: CASSLTYDRDGYTF.

V usage is TRBV7-9 and J usage is TRBJ2-3; D is uncertain. This CDR3 spans 14 amino acids. V dropped 1 base and J dropped 7 bases, with 12 bases sitting between them. CDR1 is SEHNR, CDR2 FQNEAQ, per germline (reference sequence). The CDR3 DNA is TGTGCCAGCAGCTTAGATGGCGGTGCAAATACGCAGTATTTT. Protein product: CASSLDGGANTQYF.

The chain links TRBV10-3 to TRBJ1-1, with 8 bases identical to TRBD1. V was clipped by 4 bases and J by 1 base; unmatched bases: 2. From germline, CDR1 is ENHRY and CDR2 SYGVKD. This CDR3 has 14 residues. CDR3 amino acids: CAISVQGGNTEAFF. CDR3 in DNA: TGTGCCATCAGTGTACAGGGGGGGAACACTGAAGCTTTCTTT.

This clone was recorded only once. This chain connects TRBV19 to TRBJ2-2; TRBD2 might be the D (5 bases). CDR3 size: 15 residues. V shed 5 bases and J shed 3 bases, with 13 bases lying between them. The germline gives CDR1 LNHDA, CDR2 SQIVND (reference sequence). This CDR3 reads CASSEGGTYTGELFF. The DNA of the CDR3 is TGTGCCAGTAGTGAGGGCGGCACATACACCGGGGAGCTGTTTTTT.

The chain recombines TRBV10-3 with TRBJ2-5; unclear D gene. The CDR3 is 15 residues long. With 4 bases removed from V and 2 bases from J, the gap between germline ends came to 14 bases. The germline V gene encodes CDR1 ENHRY and CDR2 SYGVKD. The CDR3 nucleotides read TGTGCCATCAGTGCTGGAGCAACGGAACAAGAGACCCAGTACTTC. This gives the protein CAISAGATEQETQYF.

The genes are TRBV2 and TRBJ2-5; TRBD2 is a possible D gene (6 bases). Per germline, CDR1 SNHLY and CDR2 FYNNEI. With 9 bases removed from V and 5 bases from J, the gap between germline ends came to 19 bases. This CDR3 has 14 amino acids. The CDR3, as DNA: TGTGCCAGGCCGTTAGCCCCGGGGAGGGAGACCCAGTACTTC. Translation: CARPLAPGRETQYF. Together with reference TRBV2 and TRBJ2-5, the CDR3 gives the full variable domain: EPEVTQTPSHQVTQMGQEVILRCVPISNHLYFYWYRQILGQKVEFLVSFYNNEISEKSEIFDDQFSVERPDGSNFTLKIRSTKLEDSAMYFCARPLAPGRETQYFGPGTRLLVL.

Regarding this clone: Sequence at one end of the junction differs from germline and may be a read error. The J gene is TRBJ1-2, the V gene TRBV6-1; a possible D gene is TRBD1 (6 bases). This CDR3 is built from 13 residues. In germline, CDR1 is MNHNS, CDR2 SASEGT. The CDR3 DNA reads as TGTGCCGGCAGGGTCACAGGGAGCTATGGCTACACCTTC. It codes for CAGRVTGSYGYTF.

The sample holds a few counts of this clone. This chain connects TRBV5-1 to TRBJ2-2; D is uncertain. Germline V lookup: CDR1 SGHRS, CDR2 YFSETQ. Trimming shortened V by 4 bases and J by 6 bases, and 16 bases separated the two germline ends. There are 15 residues in the CDR3. As DNA, the CDR3 is TGCGCCAGCAGCATGACTGACTCCCCGGCCGGGGAGCTGTTTTTT. Protein: CASSMTDSPAGELFF.

The DNA of the CDR3 is TGCGCCAGCAGCTTAACCGGCGGGGCCTACGAGCAGTACTTC. Protein sequence: CASSLTGGAYEQYF. The chain employs TRBV5-1 and TRBJ2-7; D perhaps matches TRBD2 (6 bases). V shed 2 bases and J shed 2 bases, with 11 bases lying between them. The germline V gene encodes CDR1 SGHRS and CDR2 YFSETQ. The CDR3 totals 14 residues. Using reference TRBV5-1 and TRBJ2-7 for the parts outside the CDR3, the full variable domain is KAGVTQTPRYLIKTRGQQVTLSCSPISGHRSVSWYQQTPGQGLQFLFEYFSETQRNKGNFPGRFSGRQFSNSRSEMNVSTLELGDSALYLCASSLTGGAYEQYFGPGTRLTVT.

This chain joins TRBV11-1 and TRBJ1-1, with D possibly TRBD1 on 5 matching bases. V lost 5 bases and J lost 4, with 11 bases in between. This CDR3 comprises 13 residues. Germline V CDR1 and CDR2: SGHAT, FQDESV (reference sequence). CDR3: CASSPGGGTEAFF. The CDR3 DNA sequence: TGTGCCAGCAGCCCGGGGGGGGGCACTGAAGCTTTCTTT.

The chain links TRBV30 to TRBJ1-3, with a tentative D call TRBD1 (5 bases). The ends were cut back, 5 bases at V and 0 bases at J, with 5 bases in the middle. The CDR3 spans 12 residues. The germline V gene encodes CDR1 GTSNPN and CDR2 SVGIG (reference sequence). The CDR3 nucleotides read TGTGCCTGGGACAGCTCTGGAAACACCATATATTTT. Amino acid sequence: CAWDSSGNTIYF.

The CDR3 DNA sequence: TGCGCCAGCAGCTTGGGCAGGGGGCGAGAGACCCAGTACTTC. It specifies CASSLGRGRETQYF. The rearrangement uses TRBV5-1 and TRBJ2-5; 8 bases are a match to TRBD1. CDR1 is SGHRS, CDR2 YFSETQ, per germline. Unmatched junction bases numbered 2, after V lost 0 bases and J lost 4 bases. CDR3 size: 14 residues.

This clone was counted between two and nine times. This chain uses TRBV5-1 with TRBJ2-2; a weak D match, TRBD1 (6 bases). V lost 6 bases to trimming and J lost 2 bases, with 14 bases between them. Germline CDR1 SGHRS, CDR2 YFSETQ. The CDR3 spans 15 residues. CDR3 sequence: CASITGTQNTGELFF. In nucleotides, the CDR3 is TGCGCCAGCATAACCGGGACACAAAACACCGGGGAGCTGTTTTTT.